One and the same sample provided the 10 T cell receptor beta chains below, sequenced in a study of graft-versus-host responses after intestinal transplantation listed by TCRdb under 2021. The protocol used for the library was the immunoSEQ multiplex PCR assay. The immuneACCESS repertoire file appears here via TCRdb, limited to in-frame rearrangements. These files lack a portion of the clones; in checked studies, under half of the deficit traces to unresolved V genes, and the cause of the others is not known. Counted in this sample were under 130,000 clones; 90% to 95% of them appeared once. 1.2% of the sample belongs to the ten largest clones. The antigens of these receptors remain unknown. The meaning of the sample's time point label: cells obtained before transplantation from donor or recipient. The material was unstimulated CD8+ T cells sorted from spleen or lymph node cells, obtained before intestinal transplant. Source of these receptors: a human donor who received an intestinal transplant.

The V call is TRBV11-2, the J call TRBJ1-1; D is undetermined. Germline CDR1 is SGHAT and CDR2 is FQNNGV. The CDR3 has 12 amino acids. The germline V and J ends were trimmed by 4 bases and 10 bases, with 13 bases remaining between them. The CDR3 is CASSSSFMGAFF. DNA of the CDR3: TGTGCCAGCAGCTCTTCGTTTATGGGAGCTTTCTTT.

This rearrangement joins TRBV7-8 to TRBJ2-7, with D uncertain. This CDR3 is built from 12 residues. Looked up from germline, CDR1 is SGHVS and CDR2 is FQNEAQ. V lost 2 bases, J lost 3 bases, and 5 bases lay in between. CDR3 coding DNA: TGTGCCAGCAGCTTAATGGACTACGAGCAGTACTTC. It encodes CASSLMDYEQYF.

The chain carries TRBV4-1 and TRBJ2-3; D might be TRBD2 (6 bases). Looked up from germline, CDR1 is MGHRA and CDR2 is YSYEKL. V lost 5 bases to trimming and J lost 4 bases, with 19 bases between them. CDR3 size: 16 residues. The CDR3 loop reads CASSSGGLPEADTQYF. In DNA, the CDR3 is TGCGCCAGCAGCTCCGGAGGGCTACCCGAAGCAGATACGCAGTATTTT.

The V call is TRBV5-6, the J call TRBJ2-2; D is unresolved. This CDR3 is built from 12 residues. The V gene lost 5 bases and the J gene lost 6 bases, with 8 bases spanning the gap. The germline CDR1 and CDR2 sequences are SGHDT and YYEEEE. Here the CDR3 reads CASSPGSGELFF. CDR3 nucleotide sequence: TGTGCCAGCAGTCCCGGATCCGGGGAGCTGTTTTTT.

The chain recombines TRBV10-3 with TRBJ1-2; TRBD1 agrees at 7 bases. The length of the CDR3 is 16 residues. Germline V gene data show CDR1 as ENHRY and CDR2 as SYGVKD. V was clipped by 2 bases and J by 1 base; unmatched bases: 7. The CDR3 is CAISEMPGQNNYGYTF. The CDR3 DNA follows: TGTGCCATCAGTGAGATGCCGGGACAGAATAACTATGGCTACACCTTC.

The chain recombines TRBV10-1 with TRBJ1-1, with 7 bases lining up with TRBD1. This CDR3 has 15 amino acids. V shed 6 bases and J 6 bases; nucleotides not matched to a gene: 13. CDR1 and CDR2 from the germline V gene are WNHNN and SYGVQD (reference sequence). CDR3 protein: CASSDYLTGRPEAFF. Here the CDR3 DNA reads TGCGCCAGCAGCGATTATCTGACAGGGAGACCTGAAGCTTTCTTT.

The chain recombines TRBV6-6 with TRBJ2-3; 8 nucleotides align to TRBD2. V shed 0 bases and J 4 bases; nucleotides not matched to a gene: 6. Per germline, CDR1 MNHNY and CDR2 SVGAGI (reference sequence). The CDR3 is made up of 16 amino acids. The CDR3 DNA reads as TGTGCCAGCAGTTACTCCCGGGGGGGAACCGCAGATACGCAGTATTTT. This encodes CASSYSRGGTADTQYF.

The chain joins TRBV7-2 to TRBJ1-1; D not certain. Germline CDR1 reads SGHTA; CDR2 reads FQGNSA. The CDR3 consists of 13 residues. Trimming removed 5 bases from V and 2 bases from J, with 9 bases in between. CDR3 bases: TGTGCCAGCAGCCACTCTGCTAACACTGAAGCTTTCTTT. Translation: CASSHSANTEAFF.

CDR3 sequence: CASSEEGIPYEQYF. CDR3 bases: TGTGCCAGCAGTGAAGAGGGGATTCCCTACGAGCAGTACTTC. This chain connects TRBV2 to TRBJ2-7; TRBD1 might be the D (5 bases). The CDR3 loop spans 14 amino acids. Trimming cost V 1 base and J 2 bases, with 9 bases left between them. In germline, CDR1 is SNHLY, CDR2 FYNNEI. The whole variable domain, filled in from reference TRBV2 and TRBJ2-7, reads EPEVTQTPSHQVTQMGQEVILRCVPISNHLYFYWYRQILGQKVEFLVSFYNNEISEKSEIFDDQFSVERPDGSNFTLKIRSTKLEDSAMYFCASSEEGIPYEQYFGPGTRLTVT.

CDR3: CASSSIYGSQETQYF. The DNA for the CDR3 is TGTGCCAGCAGCTCGATATACGGGTCACAAGAGACCCAGTACTTC. The chain is built from TRBV7-9 and TRBJ2-5; the D is unclear. Per germline, CDR1 SEHNR and CDR2 FQNEAQ (reference sequence). The CDR3 extends over 15 amino acids. V was pared by 4 bases and J by 2 bases, with 14 bases between.